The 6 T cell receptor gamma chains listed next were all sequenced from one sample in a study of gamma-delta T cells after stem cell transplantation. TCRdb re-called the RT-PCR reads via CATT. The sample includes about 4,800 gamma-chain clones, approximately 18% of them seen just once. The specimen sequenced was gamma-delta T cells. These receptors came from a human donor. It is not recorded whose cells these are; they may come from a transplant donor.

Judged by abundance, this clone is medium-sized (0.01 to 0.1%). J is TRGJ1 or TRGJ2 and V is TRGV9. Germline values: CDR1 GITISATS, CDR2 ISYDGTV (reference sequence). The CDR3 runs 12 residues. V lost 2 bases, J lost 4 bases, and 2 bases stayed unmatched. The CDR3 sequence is CALWEEYYKKLF. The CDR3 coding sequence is TGTGCCTTGTGGGAGGAATATTATAAGAAACTCTTT.

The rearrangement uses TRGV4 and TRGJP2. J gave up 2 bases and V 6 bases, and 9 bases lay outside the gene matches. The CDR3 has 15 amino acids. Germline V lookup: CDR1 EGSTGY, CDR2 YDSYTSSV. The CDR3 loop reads CATWTGASSDWIKTF. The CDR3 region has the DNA TGTGCCACCTGGACGGGGGCAAGTAGTGATTGGATCAAGACGTTT.

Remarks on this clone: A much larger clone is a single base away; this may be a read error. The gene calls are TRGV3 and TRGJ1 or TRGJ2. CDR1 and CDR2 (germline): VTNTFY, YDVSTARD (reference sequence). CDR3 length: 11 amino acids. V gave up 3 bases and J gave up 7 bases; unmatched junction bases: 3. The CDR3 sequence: CATWDCYKKLF. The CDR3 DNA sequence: TGTGCCACCTGGGACTGCTATAAGAAACTCTTT.

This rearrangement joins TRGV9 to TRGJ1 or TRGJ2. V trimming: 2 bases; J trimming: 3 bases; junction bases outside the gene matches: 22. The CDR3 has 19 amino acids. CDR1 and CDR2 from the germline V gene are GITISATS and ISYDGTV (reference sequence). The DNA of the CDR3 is TGTGCCTTGTGGGAGGCCGACGATAAACCCTCAAACCCTTATTATAAGAAACTCTTT. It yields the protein CALWEADDKPSNPYYKKLF.

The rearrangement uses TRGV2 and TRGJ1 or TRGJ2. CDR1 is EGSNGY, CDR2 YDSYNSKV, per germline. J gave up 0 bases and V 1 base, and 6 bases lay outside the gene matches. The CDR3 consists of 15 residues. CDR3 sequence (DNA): TGTGCCACCTGGGACGGAACCCTGAATTATTATAAGAAACTCTTT. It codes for CATWDGTLNYYKKLF.

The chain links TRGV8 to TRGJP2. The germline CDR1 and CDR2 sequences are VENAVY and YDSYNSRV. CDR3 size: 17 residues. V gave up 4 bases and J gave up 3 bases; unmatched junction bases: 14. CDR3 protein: CATWEKPAAGSDWIKTF. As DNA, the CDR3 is TGTGCCACCTGGGAAAAGCCGGCGGCGGGTAGTGATTGGATCAAGACGTTT.